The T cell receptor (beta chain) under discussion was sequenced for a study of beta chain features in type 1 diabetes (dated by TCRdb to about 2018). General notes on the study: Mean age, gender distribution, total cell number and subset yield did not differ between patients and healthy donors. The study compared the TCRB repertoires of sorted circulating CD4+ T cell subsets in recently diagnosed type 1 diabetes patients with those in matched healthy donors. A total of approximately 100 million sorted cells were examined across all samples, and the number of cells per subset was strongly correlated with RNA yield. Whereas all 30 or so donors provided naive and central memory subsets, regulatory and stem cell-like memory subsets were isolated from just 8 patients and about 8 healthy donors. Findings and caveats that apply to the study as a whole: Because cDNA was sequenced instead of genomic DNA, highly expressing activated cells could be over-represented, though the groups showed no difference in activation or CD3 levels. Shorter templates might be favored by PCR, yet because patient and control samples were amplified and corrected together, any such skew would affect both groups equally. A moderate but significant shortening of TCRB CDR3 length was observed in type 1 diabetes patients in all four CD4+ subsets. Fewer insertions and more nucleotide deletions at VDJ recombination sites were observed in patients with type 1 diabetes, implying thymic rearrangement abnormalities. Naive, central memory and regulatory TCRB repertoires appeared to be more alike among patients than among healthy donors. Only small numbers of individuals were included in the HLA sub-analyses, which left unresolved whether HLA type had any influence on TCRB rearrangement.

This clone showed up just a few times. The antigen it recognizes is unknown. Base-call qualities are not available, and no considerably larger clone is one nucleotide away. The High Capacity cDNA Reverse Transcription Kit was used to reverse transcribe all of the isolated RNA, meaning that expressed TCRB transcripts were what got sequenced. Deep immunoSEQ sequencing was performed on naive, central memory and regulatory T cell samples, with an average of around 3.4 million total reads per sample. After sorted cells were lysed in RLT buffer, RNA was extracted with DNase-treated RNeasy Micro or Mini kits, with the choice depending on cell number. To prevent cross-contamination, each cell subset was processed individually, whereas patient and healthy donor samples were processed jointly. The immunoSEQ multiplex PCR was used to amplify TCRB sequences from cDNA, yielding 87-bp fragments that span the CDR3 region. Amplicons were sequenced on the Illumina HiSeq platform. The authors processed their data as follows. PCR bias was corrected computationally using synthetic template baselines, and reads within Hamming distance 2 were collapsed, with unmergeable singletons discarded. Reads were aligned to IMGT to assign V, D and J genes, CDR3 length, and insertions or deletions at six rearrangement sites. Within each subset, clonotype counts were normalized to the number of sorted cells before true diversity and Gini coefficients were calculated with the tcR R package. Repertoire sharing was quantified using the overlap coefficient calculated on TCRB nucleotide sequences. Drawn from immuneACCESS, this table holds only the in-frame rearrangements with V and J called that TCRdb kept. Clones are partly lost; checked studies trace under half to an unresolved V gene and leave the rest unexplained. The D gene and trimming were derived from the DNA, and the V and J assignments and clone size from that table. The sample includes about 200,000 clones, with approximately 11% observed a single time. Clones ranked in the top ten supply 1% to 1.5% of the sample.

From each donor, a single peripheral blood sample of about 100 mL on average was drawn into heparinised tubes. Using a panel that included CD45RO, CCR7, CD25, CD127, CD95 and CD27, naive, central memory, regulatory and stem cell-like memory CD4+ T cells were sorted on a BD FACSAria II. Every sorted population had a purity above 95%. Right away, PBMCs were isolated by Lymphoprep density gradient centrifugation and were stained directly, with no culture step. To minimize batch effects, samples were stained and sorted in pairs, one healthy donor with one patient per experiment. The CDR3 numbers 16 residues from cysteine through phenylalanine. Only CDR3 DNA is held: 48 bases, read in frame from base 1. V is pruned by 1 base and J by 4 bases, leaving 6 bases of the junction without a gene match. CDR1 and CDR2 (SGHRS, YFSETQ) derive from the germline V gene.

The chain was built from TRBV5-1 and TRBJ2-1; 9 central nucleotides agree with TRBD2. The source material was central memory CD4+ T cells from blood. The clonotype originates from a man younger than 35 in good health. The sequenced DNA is TGCGCCAGCAGCTTGTTATCTAGCGGGGCTTACAATGAGCAGTTCTTC. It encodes CASSLLSSGAYNEQFF.